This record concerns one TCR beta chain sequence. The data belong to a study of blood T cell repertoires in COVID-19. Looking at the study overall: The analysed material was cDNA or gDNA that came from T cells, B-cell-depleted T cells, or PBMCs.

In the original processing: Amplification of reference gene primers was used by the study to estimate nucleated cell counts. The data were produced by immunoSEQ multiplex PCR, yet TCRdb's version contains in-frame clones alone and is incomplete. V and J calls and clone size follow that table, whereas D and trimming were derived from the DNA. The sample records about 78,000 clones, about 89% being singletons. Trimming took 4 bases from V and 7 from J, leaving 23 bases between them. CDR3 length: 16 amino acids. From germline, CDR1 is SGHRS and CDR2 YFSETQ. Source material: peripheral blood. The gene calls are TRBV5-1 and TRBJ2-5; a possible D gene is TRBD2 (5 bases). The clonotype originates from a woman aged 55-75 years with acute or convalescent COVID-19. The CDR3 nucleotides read TGCGCCAGCAGCCCTGGACTGAAGGCTCATTCCGGGACCCAGTACTTC. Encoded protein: CASSPGLKAHSGTQYF. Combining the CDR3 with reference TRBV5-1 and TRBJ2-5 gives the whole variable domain KAGVTQTPRYLIKTRGQQVTLSCSPISGHRSVSWYQQTPGQGLQFLFEYFSETQRNKGNFPGRFSGRQFSNSRSEMNVSTLELGDSALYLCASSPGLKAHSGTQYFGPGTRLLVL.